Shown below are 12 T cell receptor beta chains from a single sample sequenced in a study of shared clonotypes between healthy human individuals. The repertoire was sequenced with immunoSEQ multiplex PCR; TCRdb's copy has only in-frame clones and lacks some. Among approximately 740,000 clones listed, roughly 70% were seen once. Sequencing was carried out using memory CD4+ T cells sorted from blood. Indicated subset: CD45RA-negative fraction. The source of these receptors is a woman aged 30 to 39 in good health.

V gene TRBV19 combines with J gene TRBJ2-2; TRBD2 aligns across 11 bases. The CDR3 length is 18 residues. Germline CDR1 LNHDA, CDR2 SQIVND (reference sequence). V was pared by 5 bases and J by 6 bases, with 14 bases of the junction left unmatched. The CDR3 protein is CASSPDARTSGSAGELFF. The CDR3 coding sequence is TGTGCCAGTAGTCCGGACGCCCGAACTAGCGGGAGTGCCGGGGAGCTGTTTTTT. The whole variable domain, filled in from reference TRBV19 and TRBJ2-2, reads DGGITQSPKYLFRKEGQNVTLSCEQNLNHDAMYWYRQDPGQGLRLIYYSQIVNDFQKGDIAEGYSVSREKKESFPLTVTSAQKNPTAFYLCASSPDARTSGSAGELFFGEGSRLTVL.

The chain combines TRBV6-5 with TRBJ2-3, with 7 bases that match TRBD1. The CDR3 is 15 residues long. Per the germline V gene, CDR1 is MNHEY and CDR2 is SVGAGI. Trimming removed 7 bases from V and 6 bases from J; junction bases left unmatched: 13. CDR3 bases: TGTGCCAGCAACTACCGGGACAGTGCTTTGGATACGCAGTATTTT. Translation: CASNYRDSALDTQYF.

The chain employs TRBV11-2 and TRBJ1-3; TRBD1 might be the D (6 bases). V lost 7 bases, J lost 1 base, and 14 bases lay in between. The CDR3 runs to 15 residues. Germline V gives CDR1 SGHAT, CDR2 FQNNGV. The CDR3: CASTSRQVSGNTIYF. The DNA of the CDR3 is TGTGCCAGCACCAGTCGACAGGTGTCTGGAAACACCATATATTTT. Combining the CDR3 with reference TRBV11-2 and TRBJ1-3 gives the whole variable domain EAGVAQSPRYKIIEKRQSVAFWCNPISGHATLYWYQQILGQGPKLLIQFQNNGVVDDSQLPKDRFSAERLKGVDSTLKIQPAKLEDSAVYLCASTSRQVSGNTIYFGEGSWLTVV.

This clone was seen a few times. V usage is TRBV10-1 and J usage is TRBJ2-3; D could derive from TRBD1 or TRBD2 (5 bases each). Germline V lookup: CDR1 WNHNN, CDR2 SYGVQD (reference sequence). V lost 6 bases to trimming and J lost 0 bases, with 13 bases between them. The CDR3 extends over 15 amino acids. CDR3 sequence (DNA): TGCGCCAGCAGCGACCGGGACGGTAGCACAGATACGCAGTATTTT. This translates into CASSDRDGSTDTQYF.

The rearrangement joins TRBV9 to TRBJ1-2, with D perhaps TRBD1 (6 bases). V was clipped by 3 bases and J by 6 bases, with 21 bases between them. The CDR3 totals 16 residues. Looked up from germline, CDR1 is SGDLS and CDR2 is YYNGEE. CDR3 nucleotide sequence: TGTGCCAGCAGCGCCACCCGGGGGGCAGGGTCCGATGGCTACACCTTC. Its translation: CASSATRGAGSDGYTF.

The chain has TRBV6-1 and TRBJ1-1; D gene unclear. The V gene lost 3 bases and the J gene lost 8 bases, with 19 bases spanning the gap. CDR1 is MNHNS, CDR2 SASEGT, per germline. There are 15 residues in the CDR3. CDR3 region: CASSEVGVPPQEAFF. CDR3 DNA sequence: TGTGCCAGCAGTGAGGTCGGGGTGCCGCCACAAGAAGCTTTCTTT.

The chain carries TRBV28 and TRBJ2-1, with 14 positions matching TRBD2. V lost 5 bases and J lost 10; bases outside the gene matches: 19. Germline values: CDR1 MDHEN, CDR2 SYDVKM. CDR3 length: 19 amino acids. The CDR3, as DNA: TGTGCCAGCAGTCTCGGACTAGCGGGAGGCCAGGACGTACATGGAGAGCAGTTCTTC. Translated: CASSLGLAGGQDVHGEQFF.

The chain carries TRBV30 and TRBJ1-2, with 9 bases matching TRBD1. Germline loops: CDR1 GTSNPN, CDR2 SVGIG (reference sequence). V shed 0 bases, J shed 6 bases, and the junction held 8 bases outside the gene matches. CDR3 length: 15 residues. This CDR3 reads CAWSVYPGQGNGYTF. The CDR3 nucleotides read TGTGCCTGGAGTGTATATCCGGGACAGGGTAATGGCTACACCTTC.

The chain has TRBV19 and TRBJ1-4; tentatively, D is TRBD1 (6 bases). The CDR3 is 15 amino acids. V lost 5 bases and J lost 8, with 18 bases in between. Looked up from germline, CDR1 is LNHDA and CDR2 is SQIVND (reference sequence). The CDR3 coding sequence is TGTGCCAGTAGTGTCCTCGGGGGGCCAGGGGAAAAACTGTTTTTT. Translating gives CASSVLGGPGEKLFF.

The chain joins TRBV28 to TRBJ1-4; no clear D. Germline V gene lookup returns CDR1 MDHEN and CDR2 SYDVKM. Trimming stripped 5 bases from V and 2 bases from J, with 15 bases between. The CDR3 loop spans 16 amino acids. CDR3 in amino acids: CASSTPGSATNEKLFF. For the CDR3, the DNA is TGTGCCAGCAGTACACCCGGCAGTGCTACTAATGAAAAACTGTTTTTT.

V gene TRBV28 combines with J gene TRBJ2-3; D gene ambiguous. Trimming pared 6 bases from V and 6 bases from J, leaving 16 bases between. Germline CDR1 reads MDHEN; CDR2 reads SYDVKM. The CDR3 contains 14 residues. The CDR3 region is CASRAPLGADTQYF. CDR3 nucleotides: TGTGCCAGCAGAGCCCCCCTAGGCGCCGATACGCAGTATTTT.

The J gene is TRBJ2-3, the V gene TRBV4-1; 11 nucleotides match TRBD2. Looked up from germline, CDR1 is MGHRA and CDR2 is YSYEKL. V gave up 0 bases and J gave up 3 bases; unmatched junction bases: 11. This CDR3 is 19 amino acids long. The CDR3 DNA sequence: TGCGCCAGCAGCCAAGATCCAATTTATAGCGGGAGGGTAACAGATACGCAGTATTTT. This translates into CASSQDPIYSGRVTDTQYF.